The entry below describes one T cell receptor beta chain. This clone came up once. Its antigen specificity is not known. One base away there is no much larger clone; base qualities are not given. The sample comes from a study of shared clonotypes between healthy human individuals (dated by TCRdb to 2018 to 2020). Looking at the study overall: The cohort comprised a couple of women and a few men aged 18 to 49 years. For each donor, CD4 naive and CD4 memory were each given three plates, CD8 naive was given two plates, and CD8 memory was given one plate. To estimate repertoire size and how much clonotype sharing occurs between individuals, the study deeply sequenced the blood TCR repertoires of about five healthy adults. Per donor, leukapheresis produced somewhere between about 0.85 and 9.5 billion PBMCs. To increase sequencing depth and limit assay-specific biases, TCR repertoire library preparation and sequencing were carried out by different laboratories using diverse techniques.

V was cut back by 4 bases and J by 3 bases, leaving a gap of 11 bases between them. CDR1 SGDLS and CDR2 YYNGEE were looked up in the germline V gene. Including the terminal cysteine and phenylalanine, the CDR3 comprises 13 residues. Solely the CDR3 DNA is kept, with 39 bases framed from the first base. TCR CDR3 regions were amplified from genomic DNA by multiplex PCR using the deep immunoSEQ assay. For each cell subset, the extracted genomic DNA was distributed evenly across all wells of several immunoSEQ 96-well plates, and each plate served as one replicate. Each replicate PCR for sorted subsets received approximately 220 ng genomic DNA, equal to roughly 30,000 T cell genomes. The purified libraries were quantified using a Qubit 3.0 fluorometer, sized with a Bioanalyzer 2100, and then quantified again using the KAPA Library Quantification kit. A separate single-read 150-cycle Illumina NextSeq 550 flow cell was used to sequence each immunoSEQ 96-well plate. The paper's data handling went like this. Because only junctional sequences without quality scores were contained in the immunoSEQ output, filtering matching that applied to full-length reads could not be performed. Sequences were annotated with PyIR, a Python wrapper for IgBLAST v1.9, using IMGT germline references to assign V/J genes and CDR3. Reads were removed for weak V/J assignments (E-value above 1e-6), missing CDR3, stop codons, out-of-frame junctions, or ambiguous translated residues. A V3J clonotype was defined by an identical inferred V gene, J gene, and CDR3 amino acid sequence. To compute the percentage overlap between repertoires, the number of shared unique clonotypes was divided by the size of the smaller repertoire. RTK rarefaction, the Chao1 estimator, and Recon v2.1 estimates of unobserved clonotypes were used to assess repertoire richness. Generation probabilities for all TCRbeta clonotypes obtained by the gDNA method from four donors were computed using OLGA. TCRdb retrieved this table from immuneACCESS and kept in-frame rearrangements only. Not all clones are present; in checked studies, unresolved V genes account for under half, and no reason is known for the remainder. The V and J calls and clone size were taken over from that table, and D and trimming were inferred from the DNA. Recorded for this sample are roughly 2.4 million clones; approximately 94% of them occurred a single time. Of the sample, about 0.13% is held by the ten largest clones.

The donors were healthy, HIV-negative adults with no recently reported acute infections or vaccinations. Only Caucasian adults living in Nashville, Tennessee, USA were represented among the donors. CD4+ T cells were enriched by magnetic negative selection; naive cells were then positively selected on CD45RA, and the negative fraction formed the memory subset. After blood collection by leukapheresis, PBMCs were isolated using Ficoll-Histopaque density gradient centrifugation and then cryopreserved in the vapor phase of liquid nitrogen. Purity and quantity of every magnetically sorted T cell population were checked by analytical flow cytometry. Genomic DNA was isolated from each sorted fraction and quantified by UV absorbance on a Nanodrop 2000c. The study at large found these results: Because the study included only a small number of donors, the genetic and exposure-history diversity represented was limited. Sampling was restricted to blood, and TCR repertoires in tissues likely differ from the TCR repertoires found in blood. Pairwise subsampling indicated that sequencing depth was expected to affect the degree of clonotype sharing among donors. Larger estimated clonotype richness was generally found for naive subsets than for memory subsets. Sharing across several donors was observed for around 4.8% of naive CD4, 3.5% of naive CD8, about 2.3% of memory CD4, and around 0.4% of memory CD8 clonotypes. Rarefaction of sorted-subset datasets indicated incomplete sequencing despite the large sequencing depth. Higher generation probabilities were observed for clonotypes shared by all four sorted-subset donors than for non-shared clonotypes.

This TCR was recovered from a man younger than 35 in good health. The sequence is built from TRBV9 and TRBJ2-7; matching of 6 bases hints at TRBD1 as the D gene. The source material was naive CD4+ T cells sorted from blood. The cell subset or site label here, explained by the study, means: CD45RA+ positively selected. Here the CDR3 is given as CASSPGTLYEQYF. The DNA reads TGTGCCAGCAGCCCGGGGACACTCTACGAGCAGTACTTC.